This TCR beta chain comes out of a study of human T cells and chemical hapten exposure. Time point indicated: pre-sensitization, week 0. Treatment described: therapeutic diphenylcyclopropenone sensitization with weekly scalp DPC. TCRdb reprocessed the RACE reads with MiXCR, giving one entry per CDR3 protein. Here the sample spans about 85,000 distinct CDR3 sequences, 6.5% to 10% being singletons. The CDR3 loop spans 14 amino acids. The V gene's germline CDR1 is SGHAT and CDR2 FQNNGV. J was trimmed by 3 bases and V by 3 bases; bases with no gene match: 4. Study-level points and caveats: With regard to DPC sensitization, TCRs above 1 in 1000 frequency did not change.

This clonotype was counted once. The antigen remains unidentified. V usage is TRBV11-2 and J usage is TRBJ2-5; 7 positions match TRBD1. This specimen was whole blood, taken in connection with sensitization to the hapten diphenylcyclopropenone (DPC). The TCR was taken from a middle-aged man with alopecia areata. Some clones in this sample may be carry-over from other donors' samples. CDR3 residues: CASSFIQGEETQYF. The CDR3 coding sequence is TGTGCCAGCAGCTTCATCCAGGGGGAAGAGACCCAGTACTTC. The variable domain in full, completed from reference TRBV11-2 and TRBJ2-5, reads EAGVAQSPRYKIIEKRQSVAFWCNPISGHATLYWYQQILGQGPKLLIQFQNNGVVDDSQLPKDRFSAERLKGVDSTLKIQPAKLEDSAVYLCASSFIQGEETQYFGPGTRLLVL.